Given below is one T cell receptor (beta chain) in context. Its antigen is unknown. This specimen comes from a study of OX40 agonist ivuxolimab in advanced cancers. Study-wide background: Prior therapy, whether anti-PD-1, anti-PD-L1 or anti-CTLA-4, was allowed, and roughly 40% had some.

Study-wide findings and caveats: Several nonresponders also turned out to have low normalized T-cell clonal expansion.

Method: immunoSEQ multiplex PCR; TCRdb's copy keeps in-frame clones and lacks some. The sample records fewer than 95,000 clones, around 90% being singletons. Here the sequenced sample was CD4+ or CD8+ T cells sorted from blood, taken in a trial of the OX40 agonist ivuxolimab. The receptor's source is an adult with an advanced solid tumor such as melanoma, head and neck, liver or kidney cancer.

The CDR3 loop is CAWSTANHYEQYF. The CDR3 DNA follows: TGTGCCTGGAGTACGGCTAATCACTACGAGCAGTACTTC. V and J are TRBV30 and TRBJ2-7; D unclear. CDR1 GTSNPN and CDR2 SVGIG come from the germline V gene (reference sequence). CDR3 size: 13 residues. V was pared by 2 bases and J by 3 bases, with 11 bases between.